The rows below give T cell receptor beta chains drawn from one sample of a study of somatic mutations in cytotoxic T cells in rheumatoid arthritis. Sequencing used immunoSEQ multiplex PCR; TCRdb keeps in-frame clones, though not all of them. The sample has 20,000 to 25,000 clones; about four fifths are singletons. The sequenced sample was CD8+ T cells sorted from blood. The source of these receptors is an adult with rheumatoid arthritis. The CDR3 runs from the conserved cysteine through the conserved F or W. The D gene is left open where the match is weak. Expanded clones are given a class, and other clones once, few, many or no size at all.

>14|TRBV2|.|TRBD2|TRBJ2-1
CAILIGTSSDEQFF
TGTGCCATCCTTATCGGGACTAGCTCAGATGAGCAGTTCTTC
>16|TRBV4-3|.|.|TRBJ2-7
CASSQDWRGARNEQYF
TGCGCCAGCAGCCAAGATTGGAGGGGGGCCAGGAACGAGCAGTACTTC
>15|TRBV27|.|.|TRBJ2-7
CASSESPLAGYEQYF
TGTGCCAGCAGTGAGTCGCCCTTGGCGGGCTACGAGCAGTACTTC
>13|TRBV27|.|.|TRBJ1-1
CASSLSGWTEAFF
TGTGCCAGCAGTTTATCGGGGTGGACTGAAGCTTTCTTT
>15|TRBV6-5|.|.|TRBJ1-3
CASSYSQVSGNTIYF
TGTGCCAGCAGTTACTCCCAGGTCTCTGGAAACACCATATATTTT
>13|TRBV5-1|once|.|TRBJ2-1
CASSRTGDNEQFF
TGCGCCAGCAGCCGGACTGGAGACAATGAGCAGTTCTTC
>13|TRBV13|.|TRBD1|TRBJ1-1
CASSPTTGAEAFF
TGTGCCAGCAGTCCTACCACAGGGGCTGAAGCTTTCTTT
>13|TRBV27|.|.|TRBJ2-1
CASSSNAYNEQFF
TGTGCCAGCAGTTCTAATGCTTACAATGAGCAGTTCTTC
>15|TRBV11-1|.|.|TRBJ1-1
CASSPGPESVTEAFF
TGTGCCAGCAGCCCCGGCCCAGAGTCCGTCACTGAAGCTTTCTTT
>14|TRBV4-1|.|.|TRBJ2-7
CASSQGGGHGEQYF
TGCGCCAGCAGCCAAGGGGGGGGCCACGGCGAGCAGTACTTC
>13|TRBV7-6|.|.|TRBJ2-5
CASSIPGEETQYF
TGTGCCAGCAGCATCCCAGGGGAAGAGACCCAGTACTTC
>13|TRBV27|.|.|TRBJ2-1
CASSLSWGREQFF
TGTGCCAGCAGTTTATCTTGGGGACGTGAGCAGTTCTTC
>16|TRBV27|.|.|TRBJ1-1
CATKSDKPVMNTEAFF
TGTGCCACAAAGTCCGACAAACCGGTTATGAACACTGAAGCTTTCTTT
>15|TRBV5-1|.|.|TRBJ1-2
CASSSGRNLNYGYTF
TGCGCCAGCAGCTCGGGACGCAACCTAAACTATGGCTACACCTTC
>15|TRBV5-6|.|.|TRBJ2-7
CASSPSGLGSYEQYF
TGTGCCAGCAGCCCAAGCGGGTTAGGCTCCTACGAGCAGTACTTC
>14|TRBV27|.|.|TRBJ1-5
CASSLGYRNQPQHF
TGTGCCAGCAGTTTAGGGTACAGGAATCAGCCCCAGCATTTT
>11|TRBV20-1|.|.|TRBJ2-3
CSARAGDTQYF
TGCAGTGCTAGAGCGGGAGATACGCAGTATTTT
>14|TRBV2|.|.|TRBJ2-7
CASSPWGGAYEQYF
TGTGCCAGCAGTCCGTGGGGGGGCGCCTACGAGCAGTACTTC
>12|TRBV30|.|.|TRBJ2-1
CAWSPGAGEQFF
TGTGCCTGGAGCCCGGGGGCAGGGGAGCAGTTCTTC
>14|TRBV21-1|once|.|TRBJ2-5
CASSKVGRGETQYF
TGTGCCAGCAGCAAAGTGGGGAGGGGGGAGACCCAGTACTTC
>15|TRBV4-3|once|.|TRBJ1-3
CASSQDGSSGNTIYF
TGCGCCAGCAGCCAAGACGGCTCCTCTGGAAACACCATATATTTT
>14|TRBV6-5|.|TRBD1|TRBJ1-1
CASSITGVKTEAFF
TGTGCCAGCAGTATCACAGGGGTAAAGACTGAAGCTTTCTTT